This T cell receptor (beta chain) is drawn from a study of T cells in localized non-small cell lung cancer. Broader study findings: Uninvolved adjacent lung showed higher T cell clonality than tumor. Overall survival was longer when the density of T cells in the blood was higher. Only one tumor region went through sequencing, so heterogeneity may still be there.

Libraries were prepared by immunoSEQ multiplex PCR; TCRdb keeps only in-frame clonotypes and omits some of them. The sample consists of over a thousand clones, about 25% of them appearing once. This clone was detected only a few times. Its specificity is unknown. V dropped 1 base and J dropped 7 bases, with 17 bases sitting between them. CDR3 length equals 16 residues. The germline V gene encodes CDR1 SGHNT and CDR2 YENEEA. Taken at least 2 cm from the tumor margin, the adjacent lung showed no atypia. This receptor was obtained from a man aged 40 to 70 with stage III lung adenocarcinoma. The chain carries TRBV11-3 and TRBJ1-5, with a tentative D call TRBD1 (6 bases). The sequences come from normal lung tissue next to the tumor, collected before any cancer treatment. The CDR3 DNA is TGTGCCAGCAGCTTAGGCCGCCGTCAGGGGTACCAGCCCCAGCATTTT. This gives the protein CASSLGRRQGYQPQHF.